The TCR beta chain under discussion was sequenced for a study of blood T cell repertoires in COVID-19. Study context: Collection of acute and convalescent COVID-19 samples took place in the United States, Italy and Spain. Nucleic acid was either cDNA or gDNA, and it came from T cells, B-cell-depleted T cells, or PBMCs.

This CDR3 has 14 residues. Germline values: CDR1 LGHNT, CDR2 FRNRAP. Trimming removed 3 bases at V and 4 bases at J, with 7 bases between. Authors' methods: The assay estimated nucleated cells by amplifying reference gene primers. Only in-frame clones appear in the TCRdb table, and some are missing; sequencing was by immunoSEQ multiplex PCR. The V and J calls and clone size come from that table; D and trimming were worked out from the DNA. The sample contains about 270,000 clones, 86% of which appear only once. The sample taken for sequencing was peripheral blood. The rearrangement joins TRBV12-5 to TRBJ1-6, with a tentative D call TRBD1 (5 bases). This sequence originates from a man aged 40-49 years with active or convalescent COVID-19. The CDR3 reads CASGLTGYNSPLHF. As DNA, the CDR3 is TGTGCTAGTGGTTTAACAGGTTATAATTCACCCCTCCACTTT.